A selection of T cell receptor beta chains follows, all from one sample in a study of identical twins. TCRdb reanalysed the 5' RACE reads using MiXCR and keeps one entry per CDR3 protein. The sample records about 570,000 distinct CDR3 sequences, just under 10% being singletons. The same specimen was also included in a second study, on yellow fever vaccine responses in identical twins.

The sample comprised PBMCs. These receptors originate from a young woman in good health. Each CDR3 is given with its conserved first and last residue. D genes are given only for firm matches. Only part of the rows carry a size: once, few, many, or a class if the clone is expanded.

j_call v_call clone_size d_call cdr3_nt cdr3_aa
TRBJ2-7 TRBV27 few . TGTGCCAGCAGTTATCGACGGGAGTACGAGCAGTACTTC CASSYRREYEQYF
TRBJ1-4 TRBV5-5 many . TGTGCCAGCAGCTTGGAGGGACCTAATGAAAAACTGTTTTTT CASSLEGPNEKLFF
TRBJ2-1 TRBV6-2/TRBV6-3 few . TGTGCCAGCCGGGGACTGCGCAATGAGCAGTTCTTC CASRGLRNEQFF
TRBJ2-1 TRBV29-1 many . TGCAGCGTTGATACCGACGCCGGTTGGCAGTTCTTC CSVDTDAGWQFF
TRBJ2-1 TRBV28 . TRBD2 TGTGCCAGCAGTTTACCTAGCGGGTTCTCCTACAATGAGCAGTTCTTC CASSLPSGFSYNEQFF
TRBJ1-5 TRBV20-1 many . TGCAGTGCTAGAGATTGGCAGGCGAATCAGCCCCAGCATTTT CSARDWQANQPQHF
TRBJ2-1 TRBV3-1 . . TGTACCCGCTGTTTTACCGGGGCGGGGGCCCCGACCTACAATGAGCAGTTCTTC CTRCFTGAGAPTYNEQFF
TRBJ2-1 TRBV7-1 . TRBD1 TGTGCCAGCAGCTCTCGCGGGTCGGACGGGACAGGGGACTCTAACCGACGGGCCAATGAGCAGTTCTTC CASSSRGSDGTGDSNRRANEQFF
TRBJ1-1 TRBV7-9 . TRBD1 TGTGCCAGCAGTCTCAGGACAGGGATGACTGAAGCTTTCTTT CASSLRTGMTEAFF
TRBJ2-1 TRBV9 . . TGTGCCAGCAGCGTAGATGTTAGCAGGATTGAGCAGTTCTTC CASSVDVSRIEQFF
TRBJ2-3 TRBV29-1 few TRBD1 TGCAGCGTTCTACAGGGGGCCACAGGATGGGATACGCAGTATTTT CSVLQGATGWDTQYF
TRBJ2-3 TRBV10-3 . TRBD2 TGTGCCATCAGTGTCCCCGGGACTACGGGTCCCACAGATACGCAGTATTTT CAISVPGTTGPTDTQYF
TRBJ2-7 TRBV10-3 . TRBD1 TGTGCCATCATGTCACCTGAGGGCAAGACAGGGGGTTACGAGCAGTACTTC CAIMSPEGKTGGYEQYF
TRBJ2-7 TRBV6-1 many . TGTGCCAGCGCGGTAAAAGATCTCCCCTCCTACGAGCAGTACTTC CASAVKDLPSYEQYF
TRBJ2-5 TRBV6-2/TRBV6-3 . TRBD2 TGTGCCAGCAGTTACGCGGGAGGTTTCCAAGAGACCCAGTACTTC CASSYAGGFQETQYF
TRBJ2-6 TRBV20-1 . TRBD2 TGCTGTGCTACCGGACTAGCGGGAGTGGCTGGGGCCAACGTCCTGACTTTC CCATGLAGVAGANVLTF
TRBJ1-1 TRBV5-1 many TRBD1 TGCGCCAGCAGCTTGCACGGACAGGTGAACACTGAAGCTTTCTTT CASSLHGQVNTEAFF
TRBJ2-5 TRBV7-2 . . TGTGCCAGCAGCCTCCCTGGAAAGGGGCAAGAGACCCAGTACTTC CASSLPGKGQETQYF
TRBJ2-2 TRBV5-1 . TRBD1 TGCGCCAGCAGGGGACAGGGAGTAAACCCGAACACCGGGGAGCTGTTTTTT CASRGQGVNPNTGELFF
TRBJ2-1 TRBV7-2 . TRBD2 TGTGCCAGCAGCCCGGGGAGCGGGGGGCGTTACAATGAGCAGTTCTTC CASSPGSGGRYNEQFF
TRBJ1-6 TRBV5-1 few TRBD1 TGCGCCAGCAGCTTGCAGGGGGCAGAAAGTTCACCCCTCCACTTT CASSLQGAESSPLHF
TRBJ2-7 TRBV2 few . TGTGCCAGCATGGGGCGCTACGAGCAGTACTTC CASMGRYEQYF
TRBJ1-1 TRBV20-1 . . TGCAGTGCCGCCGATTTGGGGGCAAGTACTGAAGCTTTCTTT CSAADLGASTEAFF
TRBJ2-7 TRBV10-3 few TRBD1 TGTGCCATCGGGTTCGCCGGGACAGGACACTACGAGCAGTACTTC CAIGFAGTGHYEQYF
TRBJ2-1 TRBV20-1 many . TGCAGTGCTACTAGGGGGGGATACAATGAGCAGTTCTTC CSATRGGYNEQFF
TRBJ2-7 TRBV6-6 many . TGTGCCAGCAGTACTACAGGGCTCGAGCAGTACTTC CASSTTGLEQYF
TRBJ2-1 TRBV12-3/TRBV12-4 few . TGTGCCAGCAGTTTACTTGGCTTAATGCACAATGAGCAGTTCTTC CASSLLGLMHNEQFF
TRBJ2-2 TRBV12-3/TRBV12-4 few . TGTGCCAGCAGCCGACGGGGTTGGTTCGGGGAGCTGTTTTTT CASSRRGWFGELFF
TRBJ2-1 TRBV20-1 many TRBD2 TGCAGTGCGAACACCGGGACTAGCAGTTACAATGAGCAGTTCTTC CSANTGTSSYNEQFF
TRBJ2-1 TRBV11-2 . . TGTGCCAGCAGCTTATCTAAGCCCGGGAATGAGCAGTTCTTC CASSLSKPGNEQFF
TRBJ2-7 TRBV4-1 . . TGCGCCAGCAGCCTCCGTCCGGAATACGAGCAGTACTTC CASSLRPEYEQYF
TRBJ2-5 TRBV2 many TRBD2 TGTGCCAGCAGTGAAACTTCTCTAGGGCTAGCGGGGGGCCGGTACCAAGAGACCCAGTACTTC CASSETSLGLAGGRYQETQYF
TRBJ2-7 TRBV7-8 few TRBD1 TGTGCCAGCAGCTTGCGCCGGGACAGACCCTACGAGCAGTACTTC CASSLRRDRPYEQYF
TRBJ2-1 TRBV3-1 . . TGTGCCAGCAGCCTAGCGAGAGTGTCCTACAATGAGCAGTTCTTC CASSLARVSYNEQFF
TRBJ2-7 TRBV7-8 many . TGTGCCAGCAGCTTAAGGCGCGGCAGCTCCTACGAGCAGTACTTC CASSLRRGSSYEQYF
TRBJ2-5 TRBV5-1 . TRBD1 TGCGCCAGCAGCTCAGCCACAGGGGGGGAGACCCAGTACTTC CASSSATGGETQYF
TRBJ1-1 TRBV6-1 few . TGTGCCAGCAGTGATGAAGTGAGACAGCTAGTGAACACTGAAGCTTTCTTT CASSDEVRQLVNTEAFF
TRBJ2-6 TRBV12-3/TRBV12-4 few . TGTGCCAGCAGTTTACGGGGGTACGGGGCCAACGTCCTGACTTTC CASSLRGYGANVLTF
TRBJ2-4 TRBV20-1 many . TGCAGTGCTAGAGAGATGTTACAAGCCAAAAACATTCAGTACTTC CSAREMLQAKNIQYF
TRBJ1-2 TRBV6-1 . . TGTGCCAGCAGCCAGGGGCCGTACTATGGCTACACCTTC CASSQGPYYGYTF
TRBJ2-7 TRBV7-9 few . TGTGCCAGCACCGAGGGGGCTAGCGTTACCTACGAGCAGTACTTC CASTEGASVTYEQYF
TRBJ1-1 TRBV2 many . TGTGCCGTGGGGTCCACTGAAGCTTTCTTT CAVGSTEAFF
TRBJ2-1 TRBV12-3/TRBV12-4 few . TGTGCCAGCAGTTTAGCGGGGGGGCTTAGCAATGAGCAGTTCTTC CASSLAGGLSNEQFF
TRBJ2-5 TRBV7-9 many TRBD1 TGTGCCAGCAGCCCAGGACAGGGAAGTTTGGATGGCGCCCAGTACTTC CASSPGQGSLDGAQYF
TRBJ2-7 TRBV27 many . TGTGCCAGCAGCCGACTTGAAGGGTCCTACGAGCAGTACTTC CASSRLEGSYEQYF
TRBJ1-2 TRBV6-2/TRBV6-3 few . TGTGCCAGCACCCCCGGGTCGGGGGAAGGCTACACCTTC CASTPGSGEGYTF
TRBJ2-2 TRBV9 . . TGTGCCAGCAACAGAGGGGTCAACTCGAACACCGGGGAGCTGTTTTTT CASNRGVNSNTGELFF
TRBJ2-1 TRBV27 . TRBD2 TGTGCCAGCAGTTGGGCTACTAGCGGGAGAGGGGTAAAGTTCTTC CASSWATSGRGVKFF
TRBJ2-1 TRBV7-2 few . TGTGCCAGCAGCTATCCGGCCAACAATGAGCAGTTCTTC CASSYPANNEQFF
TRBJ2-4 TRBV28 few . TGTGCCAGCAGTTTAGCGAAAGGAACCAAAAACATTCAGTACTTC CASSLAKGTKNIQYF
TRBJ2-7 TRBV29-1 many . TGCAGCGTACAGGATAGCTCCTACGAGCAGTACTTC CSVQDSSYEQYF
TRBJ1-4 TRBV20-1 many . TGCAGTGCTAGAGTCCAGGGGTATGAAAAACTGTTTTTT CSARVQGYEKLFF
TRBJ2-1 TRBV12-3/TRBV12-4 many . TGTGCCAGCAGGCACCGGACTGGCCAGGGTGAGCAGTTCTTC CASRHRTGQGEQFF
TRBJ2-1 TRBV7-9 many TRBD1 TGTGCCAGCAGCTTAGCACAGGGGGCGGACTACAATGAGCAGTTCTTC CASSLAQGADYNEQFF
TRBJ1-5 TRBV10-3 many . TGTGCCATCAGAACCGGGACCGGGGAGAGCCCCCAGCATTTT CAIRTGTGESPQHF
TRBJ2-5 TRBV5-1 few TRBD2 TGCGCCAGCAGCTTGGACTGGATAACTAGCGGGAGCGGACAGTACCAAGAGACCCAGTACTTC CASSLDWITSGSGQYQETQYF
TRBJ1-1 TRBV7-9 few . TGTGCCAGCCAAACGGGGAGAACCAACACTGAAGCTTTCTTT CASQTGRTNTEAFF
TRBJ1-4 TRBV12-3/TRBV12-4 few . TGTGCCAGCAGTTTCCTACAGGCTGGCGAAAAACTGTTTTTT CASSFLQAGEKLFF
TRBJ2-7 TRBV4-1 few . TGCGCCAGCAGTCCGCAGGGGTCCAACTCCTACGAGCAGTACTTC CASSPQGSNSYEQYF
TRBJ2-5 TRBV6-2/TRBV6-3 once TRBD1 TGTGCCAGCACCCTCCGGGACAGGGGAGAGACCCAGTACTTC CASTLRDRGETQYF